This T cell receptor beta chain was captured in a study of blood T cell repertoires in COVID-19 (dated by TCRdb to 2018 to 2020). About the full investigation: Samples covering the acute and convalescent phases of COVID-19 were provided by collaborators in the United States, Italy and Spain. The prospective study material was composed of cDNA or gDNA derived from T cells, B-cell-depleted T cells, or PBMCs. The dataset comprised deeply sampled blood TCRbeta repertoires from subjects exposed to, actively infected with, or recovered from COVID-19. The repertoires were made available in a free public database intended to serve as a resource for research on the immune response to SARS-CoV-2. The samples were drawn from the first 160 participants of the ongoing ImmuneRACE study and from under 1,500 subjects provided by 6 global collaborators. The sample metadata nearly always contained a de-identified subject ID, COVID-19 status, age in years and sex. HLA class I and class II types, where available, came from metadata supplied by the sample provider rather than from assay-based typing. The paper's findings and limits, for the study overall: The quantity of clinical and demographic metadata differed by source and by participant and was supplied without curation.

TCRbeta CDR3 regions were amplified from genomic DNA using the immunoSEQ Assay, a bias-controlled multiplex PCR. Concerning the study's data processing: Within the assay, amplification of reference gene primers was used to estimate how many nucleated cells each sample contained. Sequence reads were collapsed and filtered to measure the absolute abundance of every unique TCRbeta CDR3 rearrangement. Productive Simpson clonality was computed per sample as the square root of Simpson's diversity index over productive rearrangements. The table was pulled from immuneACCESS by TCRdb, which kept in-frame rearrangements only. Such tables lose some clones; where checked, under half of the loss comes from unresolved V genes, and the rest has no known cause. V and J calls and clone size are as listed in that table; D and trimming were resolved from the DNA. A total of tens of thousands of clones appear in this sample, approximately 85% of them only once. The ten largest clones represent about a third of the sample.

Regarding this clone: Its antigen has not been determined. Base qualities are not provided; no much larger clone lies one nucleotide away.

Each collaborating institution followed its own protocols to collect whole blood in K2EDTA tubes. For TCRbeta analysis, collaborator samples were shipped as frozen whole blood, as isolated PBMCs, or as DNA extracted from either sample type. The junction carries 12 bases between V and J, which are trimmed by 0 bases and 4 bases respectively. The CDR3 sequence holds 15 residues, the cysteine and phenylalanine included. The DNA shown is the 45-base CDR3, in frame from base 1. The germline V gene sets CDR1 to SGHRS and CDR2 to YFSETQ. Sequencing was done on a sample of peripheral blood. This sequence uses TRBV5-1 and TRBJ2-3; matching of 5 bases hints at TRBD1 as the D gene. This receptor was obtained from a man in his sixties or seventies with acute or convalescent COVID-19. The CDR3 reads CASSLGSAGSDTQYF. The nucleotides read TGCGCCAGCAGCTTGGGGTCAGCAGGGTCAGATACGCAGTATTTT.